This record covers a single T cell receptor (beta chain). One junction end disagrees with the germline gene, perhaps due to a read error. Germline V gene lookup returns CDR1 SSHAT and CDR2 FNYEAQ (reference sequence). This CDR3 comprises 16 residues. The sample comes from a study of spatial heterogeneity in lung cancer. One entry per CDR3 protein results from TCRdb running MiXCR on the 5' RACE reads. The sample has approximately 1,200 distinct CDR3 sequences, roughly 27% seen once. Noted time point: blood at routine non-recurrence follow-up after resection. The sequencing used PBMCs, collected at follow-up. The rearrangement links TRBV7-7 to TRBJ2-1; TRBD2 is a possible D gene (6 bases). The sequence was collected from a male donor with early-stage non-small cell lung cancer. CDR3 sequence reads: CASSLGGGKAYNEQFF. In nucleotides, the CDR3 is TGTGCTAGCAGCTTAGGAGGCGGGAAGGCCTACAATGAGCAGTTCTTC.